These T cell receptor beta chains were read from a single sample in a study of cytomegalovirus exposure and HLA in healthy donors. Assay: immunoSEQ multiplex PCR; the TCRdb copy retains only in-frame clones and omits some. Among about 200,000 clones listed, around 79% were seen once. The sample taken for sequencing was PBMCs. The origin of the receptors is a male donor in good health and CMV-seropositive. Both conserved end residues are part of each CDR3. Each record gives: J gene, V gene, D gene, clone size, CDR3 protein, CDR3 DNA. A D gene is named only where the DNA matches it firmly. Size is omitted from some rows. Given values are once, few, many or a class for expanded clones.

j_gene: TRBJ2-1; v_gene: TRBV28; d_gene: NA; abundance: few; CDR3aa: CASFTGSSYNEQFF; CDR3nt: TGTGCCAGCTTTACGGGGAGCTCCTACAATGAGCAGTTCTTC
j_gene: TRBJ2-7; v_gene: TRBV5-1; d_gene: NA; abundance: few; CDR3aa: CASSSPWSTKSSYEQYF; CDR3nt: TGCGCCAGCAGCTCTCCTTGGTCTACCAAAAGCTCCTACGAGCAGTACTTC
j_gene: TRBJ2-3; v_gene: TRBV9; d_gene: TRBD2; abundance: once; CDR3aa: CASSVGGTSSTDTQYF; CDR3nt: TGTGCCAGCAGCGTAGGCGGGACTAGCAGCACAGATACGCAGTATTTT
j_gene: TRBJ1-6; v_gene: TRBV7-2; d_gene: NA; abundance: once; CDR3aa: CASSPQTGIDSPLHF; CDR3nt: TGTGCCAGCAGCCCTCAGACAGGAATTGATTCACCCCTCCACTTT
j_gene: TRBJ1-3; v_gene: TRBV10-3; d_gene: NA; abundance: NA; CDR3aa: CAISPQGQGSGNTIYF; CDR3nt: TGTGCCATCAGTCCACAGGGCCAGGGCTCTGGAAACACCATATATTTT
j_gene: TRBJ2-1; v_gene: TRBV7-3; d_gene: TRBD2; abundance: NA; CDR3aa: CASSPLAGARLNEQFF; CDR3nt: TGTGCCAGCAGCCCCCTGGCGGGAGCCCGCCTCAATGAGCAGTTCTTC
j_gene: TRBJ2-5; v_gene: TRBV2; d_gene: NA; abundance: NA; CDR3aa: CASKEGAETQYF; CDR3nt: TGTGCCAGCAAGGAGGGGGCAGAGACCCAGTACTTC
j_gene: TRBJ1-1; v_gene: TRBV6-5; d_gene: NA; abundance: few; CDR3aa: CASSYDRMNTEAFF; CDR3nt: TGTGCCAGCAGTTACGACAGGATGAACACTGAAGCTTTCTTT
j_gene: TRBJ1-4; v_gene: TRBV7-2; d_gene: NA; abundance: few; CDR3aa: CASSLTGSFGEKLFF; CDR3nt: TGTGCCAGCAGCTTAACAGGGTCCTTTGGCGAAAAACTGTTTTTT
j_gene: TRBJ2-7; v_gene: TRBV7-8; d_gene: TRBD2; abundance: NA; CDR3aa: CASRLGGGEQYF; CDR3nt: TGTGCCAGCAGGTTGGGGGGGGGCGAGCAGTACTTC
j_gene: TRBJ1-1; v_gene: TRBV5-1; d_gene: TRBD1; abundance: NA; CDR3aa: CASSYRQGVNTEAFF; CDR3nt: TGCGCCAGCAGCTATAGACAGGGTGTGAACACTGAAGCTTTCTTT
j_gene: TRBJ2-6; v_gene: TRBV5-1; d_gene: TRBD2; abundance: NA; CDR3aa: CASSTTTAGGSVSNVLTF; CDR3nt: TGCGCCAGCAGCACTACAACAGCGGGGGGGTCGGTATCCAACGTCCTGACTTTC
j_gene: TRBJ2-3; v_gene: TRBV28; d_gene: TRBD2; abundance: NA; CDR3aa: CASSSGLAGYTDTQYF; CDR3nt: TGTGCCAGCAGTTCTGGACTAGCGGGATACACAGATACGCAGTATTTT
j_gene: TRBJ2-2; v_gene: TRBV6-4; d_gene: TRBD2; abundance: few; CDR3aa: CASSDGGRDTGELFF; CDR3nt: TGTGCCAGCAGTGACGGCGGGAGGGACACCGGGGAGCTGTTTTTT
j_gene: TRBJ2-5; v_gene: TRBV5-1; d_gene: TRBD1; abundance: NA; CDR3aa: CASAPTGAQETQYF; CDR3nt: TGCGCCAGCGCCCCGACAGGGGCCCAAGAGACCCAGTACTTC
j_gene: TRBJ2-7; v_gene: TRBV7-6; d_gene: NA; abundance: NA; CDR3aa: CASSPGGEQYF; CDR3nt: TGTGCCAGCAGCCCCGGAGGGGAGCAGTACTTC
j_gene: TRBJ2-5; v_gene: TRBV5-6; d_gene: NA; abundance: NA; CDR3aa: CASSRERVTGAQYF; CDR3nt: TGTGCCAGCAGCCGCGAGCGGGTTACGGGGGCCCAGTACTTC
j_gene: TRBJ1-3; v_gene: TRBV6-1; d_gene: NA; abundance: NA; CDR3aa: CASSVGTASGNTIYF; CDR3nt: TGTGCCAGCAGTGTAGGAACAGCCTCTGGAAACACCATATATTTT
j_gene: TRBJ1-2; v_gene: TRBV6-5; d_gene: TRBD1; abundance: NA; CDR3aa: CASSYTWDRNYGYTF; CDR3nt: TGTGCCAGCAGTTACACATGGGACAGGAACTATGGCTACACCTTC
j_gene: TRBJ1-5; v_gene: TRBV5-1; d_gene: NA; abundance: NA; CDR3aa: CASSSGQPNQPQHF; CDR3nt: TGCGCCAGCAGCTCCGGACAGCCTAATCAGCCCCAGCATTTT
j_gene: TRBJ2-2; v_gene: TRBV4-3; d_gene: TRBD1; abundance: few; CDR3aa: CASSQETGVGELFF; CDR3nt: TGCGCCAGCAGCCAAGAGACAGGGGTCGGGGAGCTGTTTTTT
j_gene: TRBJ2-1; v_gene: TRBV2; d_gene: TRBD2; abundance: NA; CDR3aa: CASSPTSGRSGEQFF; CDR3nt: TGTGCCAGCAGTCCTACTAGCGGGAGGTCTGGTGAGCAGTTCTTC
j_gene: TRBJ2-2; v_gene: TRBV10-3; d_gene: TRBD2; abundance: NA; CDR3aa: CAMGTTNTGELFF; CDR3nt: TGTGCCATGGGGACTACCAACACCGGGGAGCTGTTTTTT
j_gene: TRBJ1-6; v_gene: TRBV5-5; d_gene: NA; abundance: NA; CDR3aa: CASSYTDNSPLHF; CDR3nt: TGTGCCAGCAGCTATACGGATAATTCACCCCTCCACTTT
j_gene: TRBJ2-5; v_gene: TRBV18; d_gene: NA; abundance: NA; CDR3aa: CASSPSYQETQYF; CDR3nt: TGTGCCAGCTCACCTTCGTACCAAGAGACCCAGTACTTC
j_gene: TRBJ2-7; v_gene: TRBV6-5; d_gene: NA; abundance: NA; CDR3aa: CASSWDFSYEQYF; CDR3nt: TGTGCCAGCAGCTGGGACTTTTCCTACGAGCAGTACTTC
j_gene: TRBJ1-2; v_gene: TRBV4-2; d_gene: TRBD1; abundance: NA; CDR3aa: CASSAGTAYGYTF; CDR3nt: TGTGCCAGCAGCGCCGGGACAGCCTATGGCTACACCTTC
j_gene: TRBJ2-5; v_gene: TRBV28; d_gene: TRBD2; abundance: NA; CDR3aa: CASSGGLAGVETQYF; CDR3nt: TGTGCCAGCAGTGGAGGACTAGCGGGAGTCGAGACCCAGTACTTC
j_gene: TRBJ2-1; v_gene: TRBV29-1; d_gene: NA; abundance: few; CDR3aa: CSVEVTLTYNEQFF; CDR3nt: TGCAGCGTTGAAGTGACTTTGACGTACAATGAGCAGTTCTTC
j_gene: TRBJ2-3; v_gene: TRBV7-3; d_gene: TRBD2; abundance: NA; CDR3aa: CASSFLGGGSSTDTQYF; CDR3nt: TGTGCCAGCAGCTTCCTCGGCGGGGGTTCCTCCACAGATACGCAGTATTTT
j_gene: TRBJ1-1; v_gene: TRBV6-5; d_gene: TRBD1; abundance: NA; CDR3aa: CASSQGQGGREAFF; CDR3nt: TGTGCCAGCAGCCAGGGACAGGGTGGGAGAGAGGCTTTCTTT
j_gene: TRBJ1-6; v_gene: TRBV19; d_gene: TRBD1; abundance: NA; CDR3aa: CASSAIDRAENSPLHF; CDR3nt: TGTGCCAGTAGCGCTATCGACAGGGCAGAAAATTCACCCCTCCACTTT
j_gene: TRBJ2-1; v_gene: TRBV11-2; d_gene: NA; abundance: few; CDR3aa: CASSLEGAAGVEQFF; CDR3nt: TGTGCCAGCAGCTTAGAAGGTGCGGCAGGGGTTGAGCAGTTCTTC
j_gene: TRBJ2-1; v_gene: TRBV18; d_gene: NA; abundance: once; CDR3aa: CASSPESSGTYDEQFF; CDR3nt: TGTGCCAGCTCACCCGAATCCTCAGGGACTTATGATGAGCAGTTCTTC
j_gene: TRBJ1-4; v_gene: TRBV7-8; d_gene: NA; abundance: NA; CDR3aa: CASSLGLGARTVEKLFF; CDR3nt: TGTGCCAGCAGCTTAGGTTTGGGGGCGAGAACGGTGGAAAAACTGTTTTTT
j_gene: TRBJ2-7; v_gene: TRBV7-9; d_gene: TRBD1; abundance: NA; CDR3aa: CSSSQWTGYVYEQYF; CDR3nt: TGTTCCAGCAGCCAATGGACAGGTTACGTTTACGAGCAGTACTTC
j_gene: TRBJ2-3; v_gene: TRBV4-1; d_gene: NA; abundance: NA; CDR3aa: CASSPLGGSSTDTQYF; CDR3nt: TGCGCCAGCAGCCCCTTGGGGGGATCTAGCACAGATACGCAGTATTTT
j_gene: TRBJ2-3; v_gene: TRBV11-3; d_gene: TRBD1; abundance: NA; CDR3aa: CASSQGQGVGTQYF; CDR3nt: TGTGCCAGCAGCCAGGGACAGGGGGTTGGTACGCAGTATTTT
j_gene: TRBJ2-3; v_gene: TRBV9; d_gene: TRBD1; abundance: NA; CDR3aa: CASSPTDRGGTDTQYF; CDR3nt: TGTGCCAGCAGCCCTACAGACAGGGGGGGGACAGATACGCAGTATTTT
j_gene: TRBJ2-5; v_gene: TRBV28; d_gene: NA; abundance: NA; CDR3aa: CASSSTGETQYF; CDR3nt: TGTGCCAGCAGTTCCACGGGAGAGACCCAGTACTTC
j_gene: TRBJ1-1; v_gene: TRBV5-1; d_gene: NA; abundance: NA; CDR3aa: CASSLGQMNTEAFF; CDR3nt: TGCGCCAGCAGCTTGGGGCAGATGAACACTGAAGCTTTCTTT
j_gene: TRBJ1-6; v_gene: TRBV30; d_gene: NA; abundance: NA; CDR3aa: CACLWATRSPLHF; CDR3nt: TGTGCCTGTTTGTGGGCAACACGGTCACCCCTCCACTTT
j_gene: TRBJ2-2; v_gene: TRBV19; d_gene: NA; abundance: NA; CDR3aa: CASLTRVGSGELFF; CDR3nt: TGTGCCAGTTTAACCAGGGTAGGGTCCGGGGAGCTGTTTTTT
j_gene: TRBJ1-5; v_gene: TRBV4-1; d_gene: NA; abundance: NA; CDR3aa: CASSSPGSGNQPQHF; CDR3nt: TGCGCCAGCAGCTCCCCCGGGTCGGGCAATCAGCCCCAGCATTTT
j_gene: TRBJ1-2; v_gene: TRBV6-6; d_gene: NA; abundance: once; CDR3aa: CATHTAIF; CDR3nt: TGTGCCACCCACACCGCCATCTTC
j_gene: TRBJ1-1; v_gene: TRBV27; d_gene: NA; abundance: NA; CDR3aa: CASRNIGPGKNTEAFF; CDR3nt: TGTGCCAGCAGAAATATTGGACCGGGGAAGAACACTGAAGCTTTCTTT
j_gene: TRBJ2-1; v_gene: TRBV5-1; d_gene: TRBD2; abundance: NA; CDR3aa: CASRRGLADYNEQFF; CDR3nt: TGCGCCAGCAGGCGAGGACTAGCGGACTACAATGAGCAGTTCTTC